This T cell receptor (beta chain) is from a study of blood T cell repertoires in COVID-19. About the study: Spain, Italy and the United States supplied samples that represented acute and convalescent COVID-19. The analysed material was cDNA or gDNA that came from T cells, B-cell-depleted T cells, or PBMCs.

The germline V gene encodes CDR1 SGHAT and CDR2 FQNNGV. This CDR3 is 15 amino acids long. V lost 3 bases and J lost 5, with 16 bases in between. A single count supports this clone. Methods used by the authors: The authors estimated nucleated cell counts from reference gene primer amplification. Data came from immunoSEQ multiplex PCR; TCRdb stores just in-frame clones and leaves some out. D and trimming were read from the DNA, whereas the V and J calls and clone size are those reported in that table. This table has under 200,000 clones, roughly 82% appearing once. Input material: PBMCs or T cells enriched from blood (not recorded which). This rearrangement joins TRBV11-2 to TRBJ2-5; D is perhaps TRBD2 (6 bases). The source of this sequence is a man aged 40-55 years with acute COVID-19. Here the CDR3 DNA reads TGTGCCAGCAGCTTCGCCGGGACTTGGTCTGAGACCCAGTACTTC. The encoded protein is CASSFAGTWSETQYF.